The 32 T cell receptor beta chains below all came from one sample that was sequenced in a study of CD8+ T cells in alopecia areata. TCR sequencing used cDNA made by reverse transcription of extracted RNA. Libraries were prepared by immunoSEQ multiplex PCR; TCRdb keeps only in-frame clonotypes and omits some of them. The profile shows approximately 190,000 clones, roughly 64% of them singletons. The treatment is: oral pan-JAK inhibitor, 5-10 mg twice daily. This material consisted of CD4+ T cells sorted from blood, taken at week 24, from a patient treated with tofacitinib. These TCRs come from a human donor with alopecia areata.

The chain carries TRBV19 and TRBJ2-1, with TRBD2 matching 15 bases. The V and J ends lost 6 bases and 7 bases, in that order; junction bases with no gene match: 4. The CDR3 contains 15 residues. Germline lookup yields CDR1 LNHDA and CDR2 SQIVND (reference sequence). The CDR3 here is CASRAGTSGGNEQFF. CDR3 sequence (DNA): TGTGCCAGTAGGGCCGGGACTAGCGGGGGGAATGAGCAGTTCTTC.

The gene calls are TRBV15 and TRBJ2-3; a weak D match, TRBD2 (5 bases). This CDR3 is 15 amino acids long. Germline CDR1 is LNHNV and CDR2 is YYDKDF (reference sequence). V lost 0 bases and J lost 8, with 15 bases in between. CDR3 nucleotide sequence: TGTGCCACCAGCAGAGACCCAGGTGAAGGGAGTACGCAGTATTTT. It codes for CATSRDPGEGSTQYF. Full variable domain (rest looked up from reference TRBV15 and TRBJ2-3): DAMVIQNPRYQVTQFGKPVTLSCSQTLNHNVMYWYQQKSSQAPKLLFHYYDKDFNNEADTPDNFQSRRPNTSFCFLDIRSPGLGDTAMYLCATSRDPGEGSTQYFGPGTRLTVL.

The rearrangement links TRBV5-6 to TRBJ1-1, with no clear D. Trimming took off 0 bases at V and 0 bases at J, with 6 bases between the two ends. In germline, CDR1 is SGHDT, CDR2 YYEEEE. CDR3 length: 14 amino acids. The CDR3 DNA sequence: TGTGCCAGCAGCTTGGTCGAAGTGAACACTGAAGCTTTCTTT. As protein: CASSLVEVNTEAFF.

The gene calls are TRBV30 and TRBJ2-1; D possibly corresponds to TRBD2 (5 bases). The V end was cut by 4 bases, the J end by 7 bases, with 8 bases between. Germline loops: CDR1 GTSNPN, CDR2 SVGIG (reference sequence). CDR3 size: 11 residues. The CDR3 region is CAWTRENEQFF. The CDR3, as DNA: TGTGCCTGGACGAGGGAGAATGAGCAGTTCTTC.

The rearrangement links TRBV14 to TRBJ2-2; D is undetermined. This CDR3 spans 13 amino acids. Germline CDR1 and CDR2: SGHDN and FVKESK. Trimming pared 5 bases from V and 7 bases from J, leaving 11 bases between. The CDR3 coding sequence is TGTGCCAGCAGCTCCCGACTGGGCGGGGAGCTGTTTTTT. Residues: CASSSRLGGELFF.

The CDR3 reads CASSPGFGVSTGELFF. CDR3 nucleotide sequence: TGTGCCAGCTCACCAGGGTTCGGCGTAAGCACCGGGGAGCTGTTTTTT. The chain employs TRBV18 and TRBJ2-2; D unclear. The germline V gene encodes CDR1 KGHSH and CDR2 LQKENI. This CDR3 has 16 residues. Between the trimmed V and J ends, which lost 2 bases and 4 bases, there was a span of 14 bases.

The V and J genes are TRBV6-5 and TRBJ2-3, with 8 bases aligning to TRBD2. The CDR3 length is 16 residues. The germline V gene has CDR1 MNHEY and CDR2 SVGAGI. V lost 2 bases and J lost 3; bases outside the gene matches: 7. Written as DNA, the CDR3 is TGTGCCAGCAGTTACGATACGGGGGGGCCGACAGATACGCAGTATTTT. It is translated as CASSYDTGGPTDTQYF.

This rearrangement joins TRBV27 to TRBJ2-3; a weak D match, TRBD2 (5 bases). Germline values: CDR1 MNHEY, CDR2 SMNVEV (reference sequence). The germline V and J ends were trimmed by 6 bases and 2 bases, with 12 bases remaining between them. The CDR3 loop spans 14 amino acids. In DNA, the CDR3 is TGTGCCAGCAGCGGACTGACTAACACAGATACGCAGTATTTT. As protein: CASSGLTNTDTQYF.

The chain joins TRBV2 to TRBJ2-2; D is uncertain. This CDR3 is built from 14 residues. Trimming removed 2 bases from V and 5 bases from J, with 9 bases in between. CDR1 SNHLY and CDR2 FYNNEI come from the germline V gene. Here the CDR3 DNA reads TGTGCCAGCAGTGAATCTCGAGTTACCGGGGAGCTGTTTTTT. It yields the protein CASSESRVTGELFF.

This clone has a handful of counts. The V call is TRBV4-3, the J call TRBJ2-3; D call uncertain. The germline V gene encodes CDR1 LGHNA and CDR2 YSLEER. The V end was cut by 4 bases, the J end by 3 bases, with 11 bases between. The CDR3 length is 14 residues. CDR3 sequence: CASSRDLGTDTQYF. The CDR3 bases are TGCGCCAGCAGCCGCGACCTAGGGACAGATACGCAGTATTTT.

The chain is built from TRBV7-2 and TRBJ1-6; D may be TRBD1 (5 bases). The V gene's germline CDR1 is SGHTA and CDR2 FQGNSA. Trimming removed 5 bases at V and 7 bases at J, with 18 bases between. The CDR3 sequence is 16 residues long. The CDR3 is CASSTRGRPANSPLHF. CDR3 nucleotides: TGTGCCAGCAGCACGAGGGGACGGCCGGCCAATTCACCCCTCCACTTT.

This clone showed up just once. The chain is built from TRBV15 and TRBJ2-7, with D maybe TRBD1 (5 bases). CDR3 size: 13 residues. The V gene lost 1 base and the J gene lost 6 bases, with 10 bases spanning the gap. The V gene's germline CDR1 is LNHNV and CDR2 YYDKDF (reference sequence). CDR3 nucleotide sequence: TGTGCCACCAGCAGAGCTGCAGGGCCCGAGCAGTACTTC. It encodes CATSRAAGPEQYF. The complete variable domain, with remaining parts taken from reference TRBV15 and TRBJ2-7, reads DAMVIQNPRYQVTQFGKPVTLSCSQTLNHNVMYWYQQKSSQAPKLLFHYYDKDFNNEADTPDNFQSRRPNTSFCFLDIRSPGLGDTAMYLCATSRAAGPEQYFGPGTRLTVT.

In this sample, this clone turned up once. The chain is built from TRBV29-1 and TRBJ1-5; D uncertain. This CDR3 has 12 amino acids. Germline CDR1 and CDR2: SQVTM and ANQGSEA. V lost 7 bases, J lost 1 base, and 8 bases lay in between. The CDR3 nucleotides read TGCAGCGCCGGCCAAAGCAATCAGCCCCAGCATTTT. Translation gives CSAGQSNQPQHF.

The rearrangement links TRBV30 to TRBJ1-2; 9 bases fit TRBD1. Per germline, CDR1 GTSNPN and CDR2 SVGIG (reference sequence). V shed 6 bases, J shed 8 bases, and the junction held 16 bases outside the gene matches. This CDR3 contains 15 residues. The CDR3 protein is CACPPGQGKPMGYTF. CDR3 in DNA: TGTGCCTGCCCCCCGGGACAGGGCAAACCTATGGGCTACACCTTC.

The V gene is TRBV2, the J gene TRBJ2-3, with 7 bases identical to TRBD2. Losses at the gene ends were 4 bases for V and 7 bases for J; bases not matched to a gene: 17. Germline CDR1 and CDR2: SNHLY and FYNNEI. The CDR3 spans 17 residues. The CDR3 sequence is CASSAQPPGRVPYTQYF. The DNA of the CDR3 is TGTGCCAGCAGTGCACAGCCCCCGGGGAGGGTCCCGTATACGCAGTATTTT.

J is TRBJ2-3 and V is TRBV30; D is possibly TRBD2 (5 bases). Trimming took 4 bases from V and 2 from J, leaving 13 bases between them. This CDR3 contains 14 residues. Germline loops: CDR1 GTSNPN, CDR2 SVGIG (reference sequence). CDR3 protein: CAWKPTGYTDTQYF. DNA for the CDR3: TGTGCCTGGAAGCCAACGGGGTACACAGATACGCAGTATTTT.

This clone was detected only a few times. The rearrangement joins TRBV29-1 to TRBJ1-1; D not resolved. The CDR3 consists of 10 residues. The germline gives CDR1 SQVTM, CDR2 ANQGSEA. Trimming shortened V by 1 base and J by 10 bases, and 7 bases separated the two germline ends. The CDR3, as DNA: TGCAGCGTTGAAGTTGCCAGAGCTTTCTTT. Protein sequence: CSVEVARAFF.

In DNA, the CDR3 is TGTGCCAGCAGTTACCCCCTCTCCGGTGGGAATCAGCCCCAGCATTTT. This gives the protein CASSYPLSGGNQPQHF. V and J are TRBV6-5 and TRBJ1-5; D gene unclear. The CDR3 has 16 residues. Germline loops: CDR1 MNHEY, CDR2 SVGAGI. V gave up 2 bases and J gave up 4 bases, with 15 bases separating them.

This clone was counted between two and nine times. This CDR3 is CAISAGQGYNSPLHF. CDR3 bases: TGTGCCATCAGCGCCGGACAGGGTTATAATTCACCCCTCCACTTT. The J gene is TRBJ1-6, the V gene TRBV10-3; 8 bases map to TRBD1. V gave up 6 bases and J gave up 4 bases; unmatched junction bases: 5. Germline V CDR1 and CDR2: ENHRY, SYGVKD. The CDR3 length is 15 residues.

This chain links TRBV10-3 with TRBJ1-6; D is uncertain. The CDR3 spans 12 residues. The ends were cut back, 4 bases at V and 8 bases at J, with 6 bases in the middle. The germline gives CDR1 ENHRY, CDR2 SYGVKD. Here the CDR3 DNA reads TGTGCCATCAGTGGTGGAGATTCACCCCTCCACTTT. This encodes CAISGGDSPLHF.

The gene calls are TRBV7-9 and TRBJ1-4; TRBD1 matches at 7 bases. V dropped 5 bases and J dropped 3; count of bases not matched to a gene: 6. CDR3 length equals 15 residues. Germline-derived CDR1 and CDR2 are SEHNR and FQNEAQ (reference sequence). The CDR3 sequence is CASSPTGWANEKLFF. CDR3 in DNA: TGTGCCAGCAGCCCGACAGGGTGGGCTAATGAAAAACTGTTTTTT.

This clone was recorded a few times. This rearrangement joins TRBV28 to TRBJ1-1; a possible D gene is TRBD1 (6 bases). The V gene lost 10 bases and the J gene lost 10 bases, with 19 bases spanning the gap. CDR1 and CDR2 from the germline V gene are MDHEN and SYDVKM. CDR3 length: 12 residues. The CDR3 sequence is CATRAQGLAAFF. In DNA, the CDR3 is TGTGCCACCAGAGCACAGGGTTTAGCAGCTTTCTTT.

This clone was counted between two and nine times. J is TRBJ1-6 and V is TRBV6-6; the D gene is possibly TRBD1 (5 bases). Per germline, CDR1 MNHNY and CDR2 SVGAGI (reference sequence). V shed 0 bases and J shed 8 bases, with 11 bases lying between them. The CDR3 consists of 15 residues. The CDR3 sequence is CASSYSGDSYSPLHF. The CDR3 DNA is TGTGCCAGCAGTTACTCGGGGGATTCTTATTCACCCCTCCACTTT.

This chain's CDR3 is CASSPGDKAETQYF. CDR3 in DNA: TGTGCCAGCAGCCCCGGGGACAAAGCAGAGACCCAGTACTTC. The chain is built from TRBV6-6 and TRBJ2-5; weak D call: TRBD1 (6 bases). This CDR3 is 14 amino acids long. In germline, CDR1 is MNHNY, CDR2 SVGAGI (reference sequence). Deletions cut 6 bases from V and 4 bases from J, with 15 bases between.

CDR3 protein: CASSRDRPSGYTF. CDR3 nucleotides: TGTGCCAGCAGCAGGGACCGCCCTTCGGGCTACACCTTC. This rearrangement joins TRBV28 to TRBJ1-2; tentatively, D is TRBD1 (5 bases). The V end was cut by 6 bases, the J end by 8 bases, with 16 bases between. Germline CDR1 and CDR2: MDHEN and SYDVKM. The CDR3 spans 13 residues.

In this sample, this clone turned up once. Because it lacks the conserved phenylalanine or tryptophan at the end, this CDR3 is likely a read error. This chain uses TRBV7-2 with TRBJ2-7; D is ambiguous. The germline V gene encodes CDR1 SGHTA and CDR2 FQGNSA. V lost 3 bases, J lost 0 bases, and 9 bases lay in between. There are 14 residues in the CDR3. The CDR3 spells CASSFFPGSYEQYL. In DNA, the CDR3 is TGTGCCAGCAGCTTCTTCCCCGGCTCCTACGAGCAGTACCTC.

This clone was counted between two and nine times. CDR3: CASSQLQTGTRLRRQYF. CDR3 nucleotide sequence: TGTGCCAGCAGTCAACTCCAGACCGGGACAAGACTACGAAGGCAGTACTTC. This chain links TRBV27 with TRBJ2-7, with a possible D match to TRBD1 (6 bases). Germline CDR1 MNHEY, CDR2 SMNVEV (reference sequence). The CDR3 contains 17 residues. V dropped 5 bases and J dropped 9 bases, with 29 bases sitting between them.

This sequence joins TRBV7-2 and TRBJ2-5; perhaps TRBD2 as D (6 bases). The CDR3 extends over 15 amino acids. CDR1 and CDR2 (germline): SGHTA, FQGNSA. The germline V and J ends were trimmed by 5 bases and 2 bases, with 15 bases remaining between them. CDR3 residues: CASSLSGTSQETQYF. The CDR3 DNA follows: TGTGCCAGCAGCCTATCCGGGACTTCGCAAGAGACCCAGTACTTC.

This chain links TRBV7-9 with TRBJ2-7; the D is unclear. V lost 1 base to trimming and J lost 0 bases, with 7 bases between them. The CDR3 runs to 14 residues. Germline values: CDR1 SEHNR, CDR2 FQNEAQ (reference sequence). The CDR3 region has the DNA TGTGCCAGCAGCTTAGGGGGTCACTCCTACGAGCAGTACTTC. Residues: CASSLGGHSYEQYF. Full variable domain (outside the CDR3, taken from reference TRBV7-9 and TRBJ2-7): DTGVSQNPRHKITKRGQNVTFRCDPISEHNRLYWYRQTLGQGPEFLTYFQNEAQLEKSRLLSDRFSAERPKGSFSTLEIQRTEQGDSAMYLCASSLGGHSYEQYFGPGTRLTVT.

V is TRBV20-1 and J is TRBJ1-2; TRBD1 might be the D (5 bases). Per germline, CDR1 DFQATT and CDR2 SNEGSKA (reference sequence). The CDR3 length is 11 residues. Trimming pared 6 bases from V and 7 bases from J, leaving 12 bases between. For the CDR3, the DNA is TGCAGTGCCGAGAAGGGGACTGGCTACACCTTC. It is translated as CSAEKGTGYTF.

As DNA, the CDR3 is TGTGCCAGCCAAAGGGGGCTTAACAACGAGCAGTACTTC. Protein: CASQRGLNNEQYF. V and J are TRBV5-6 and TRBJ2-7, with 7 bases aligning to TRBD1. CDR1 and CDR2 (germline): SGHDT, YYEEEE. The CDR3 has 13 residues. V was clipped by 7 bases and J by 5 bases; unmatched bases: 9.

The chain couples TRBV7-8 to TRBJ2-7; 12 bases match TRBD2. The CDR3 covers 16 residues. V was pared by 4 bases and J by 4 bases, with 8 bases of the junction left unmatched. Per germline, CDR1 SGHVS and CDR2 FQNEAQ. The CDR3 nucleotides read TGTGCCAGCAGCTCACGAACTAGCGGGGGGAGGTACGAGCAGTACTTC. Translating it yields CASSSRTSGGRYEQYF.